One TCR beta chain is described in this entry. Its target is unknown. The germline V gene has CDR1 MRHNA and CDR2 SNTAGT. Unmatched junction bases numbered 0, after V lost 0 bases and J lost 0 bases. The CDR3 sequence is 15 residues long. The sample is drawn from a study of T cell repertoires in aging, cancer and after chemotherapy. Amplification of TCR beta used genomic DNA extracted from peripheral blood. The study's findings and limits: Healthy donors lost TCR diversity with age mainly through richness, cancer patients through richness and evenness.

TRB rearrangements spanning V, D and J were amplified using mixed TRB-A/B primers. In TCRdb, the multiplex PCR reads were re-called with MiXCR into one record per CDR3 protein. The table includes roughly 6,600 distinct CDR3 sequences, roughly 23% detected once. The specimen sequenced was blood. The chain employs TRBV6-4 and TRBJ2-5; the match to TRBD2 covers 8 bases. The sequence was collected from a human donor with a blood cancer. DNA of the CDR3: TGTGCCAGCAGTGACTCTAGCGGGAACCAAGAGACCCAGTACTTC. Its protein is CASSDSSGNQETQYF.